A single sample gave rise to the 11 T cell receptor beta chains below, sequenced in a study of CD8+ T cells in alopecia areata. RNA, once extracted, was reverse transcribed into cDNA for use as the sequencing template. Clones were sequenced by immunoSEQ multiplex PCR, and TCRdb holds only the in-frame ones, with some missing. Among more than 200,000 clones listed, 65% to 70% were seen once. This sample comprised CD4+ T cells sorted from blood, obtained at week 0. The receptors derive from a human donor with alopecia areata.

To note about this clone: Other DNA sequences in the same sample also yield this CDR3. V usage is TRBV29-1 and J usage is TRBJ2-6; a weak D match, TRBD1 (5 bases). The germline CDR1 and CDR2 sequences are SQVTM and ANQGSEA. V dropped 7 bases and J dropped 0 bases, with 10 bases sitting between them. This CDR3 contains 14 residues. Written as DNA, the CDR3 is TGCAGCGCGCGCGACAGCTCTGGGGCCAACGTCCTGACTTTC. This encodes CSARDSSGANVLTF.

The chain employs TRBV29-1 and TRBJ1-2; D unresolved. The V end was cut by 4 bases, the J end by 8 bases, with 14 bases between. The CDR3 covers 12 residues. Germline assignment: CDR1 SQVTM and CDR2 ANQGSEA. This CDR3 reads CSVGERVLGYTF. Written as DNA, the CDR3 is TGCAGCGTTGGAGAAAGGGTACTAGGCTACACCTTC. Using reference TRBV29-1 and TRBJ1-2 for the parts outside the CDR3, the full variable domain is SAVISQKPSRDICQRGTSLTIQCQVDSQVTMMFWYRQQPGQSLTLIATANQGSEATYESGFVIDKFPISRPNLTFSTLTVSNMSPEDSSIYLCSVGERVLGYTFGSGTRLTVV.

DNA for the CDR3: TGCAGCGTTCAAACAAGTAACTATGGCTACACCTTC. Translated, it gives CSVQTSNYGYTF. The chain combines TRBV29-1 with TRBJ1-2, with unresolved D. The CDR3 contains 12 residues. The germline V and J ends were trimmed by 5 bases and 1 base, with 8 bases remaining between them. The germline CDR1 and CDR2 sequences are SQVTM and ANQGSEA.

The rearrangement links TRBV18 to TRBJ1-5; D call uncertain. The V gene lost 6 bases and the J gene lost 7 bases, with 7 bases spanning the gap. This CDR3 spans 11 amino acids. From germline, CDR1 is KGHSH and CDR2 LQKENI. The chain's CDR3 is CASSTKQPQHF. The CDR3 DNA reads as TGTGCCAGCTCGACAAAGCAGCCCCAGCATTTT. The variable domain in full, with the rest retrieved from reference TRBV18 and TRBJ1-5, is NAGVMQNPRHLVRRRGQEARLRCSPMKGHSHVYWYRQLPEEGLKFMVYLQKENIIDESGMPKERFSAEFPKEGPSILRIQQVVRGDSAAYFCASSTKQPQHFGDGTRLSIL.

The chain combines TRBV5-1 with TRBJ1-6; D perhaps matches TRBD1 (6 bases). Deletions cut 1 base from V and 8 bases from J, with 10 bases between. The CDR3 totals 14 residues. In germline, CDR1 is SGHRS, CDR2 YFSETQ. CDR3 region: CASSLHREDSPLHF. CDR3 in DNA: TGCGCCAGCAGCTTGCACAGGGAGGATTCACCCCTCCACTTT.

The chain uses TRBV30 and TRBJ1-6; D is perhaps TRBD1 (5 bases). V was clipped by 3 bases and J by 10 bases, with 16 bases between them. Looked up from germline, CDR1 is GTSNPN and CDR2 is SVGIG (reference sequence). The CDR3 runs to 14 residues. The CDR3 nucleotides are TGTGCCTGGAGAGAGGGGAGTCGAAAGTCACCCCTCCACTTT. This encodes CAWREGSRKSPLHF. The whole variable domain, filled in from reference TRBV30 and TRBJ1-6, reads SQTIHQWPATLVQPVGSPLSLECTVEGTSNPNLYWYRQAAGRGLQLLFYSVGIGQISSEVPQNLSASRPQDRQFILSSKKLLLSDSGFYLCAWREGSRKSPLHFGNGTRLTVT.

This chain uses TRBV6-5 with TRBJ1-2; 8 bases line up with TRBD1. From germline, CDR1 is MNHEY and CDR2 SVGAGI. This CDR3 is 13 amino acids long. V lost 7 bases and J lost 7; bases outside the gene matches: 8. CDR3 nucleotide sequence: TGTGCCAGCACCAGGGGACAGGCGGTTGGCTACACCTTC. Amino acids: CASTRGQAVGYTF.

This clone occurred a few times. V usage is TRBV2 and J usage is TRBJ1-5; tentatively, D is TRBD1 (6 bases). CDR1 is SNHLY and CDR2 is FYNNEI in the germline V gene. Trimming left V 3 bases short and J 7 bases short, with 16 bases between. This CDR3 has 15 amino acids. CDR3 in DNA: TGTGCCAGCAGTGAGCTTGGGGGCGCAGGACAGCCCCAGCATTTT. It translates to CASSELGGAGQPQHF.

The chain has TRBV5-6 and TRBJ2-7; 9 positions agree with TRBD1. This CDR3 region has 14 residues. Germline CDR1 is SGHDT and CDR2 is YYEEEE. The J segment lost 4 bases and the V segment lost 2 bases, leaving 4 bases of the junction unmatched. The CDR3: CASSFTGGRYEQYF. DNA of the CDR3: TGTGCCAGCAGCTTTACAGGGGGCCGGTACGAGCAGTACTTC.

V is TRBV2 and J is TRBJ2-3, with D perhaps being TRBD1 or TRBD2 (5 bases each). CDR3 size: 14 residues. CDR1 is SNHLY, CDR2 FYNNEI, per germline. Trimming cost V 7 bases and J 0 bases, with 11 bases left between them. Here the CDR3 reads CASTRRDSTDTQYF. The CDR3 nucleotides are TGTGCCAGCACCCGCCGGGACAGCACAGATACGCAGTATTTT.

The V gene is TRBV5-1, the J gene TRBJ1-2; no firm D call. The CDR3 has 14 amino acids. Trimming took off 4 bases at V and 8 bases at J, with 18 bases between the two ends. CDR1 and CDR2 from the germline V gene are SGHRS and YFSETQ. CDR3 sequence reads: CASSQGTAMGGYTF. The CDR3 DNA is TGCGCCAGCAGCCAAGGCACAGCAATGGGCGGCTACACCTTC.